This TCR beta chain was sequenced during a study of response to subunit inactivated influenza vaccine. Study-wide results and caveats: A suggestion made by the authors is that each seasonal influenza vaccination recruits few new T cells.

The CDR3 has 12 residues. V dropped 2 bases and J dropped 10 bases, with 9 bases sitting between them. CDR1 is SEHNR and CDR2 is FQNEAQ in the germline V gene (reference sequence). TCRdb independently ran MiXCR on the RT-PCR reads; one entry per CDR3 protein. The data contain about 530,000 distinct CDR3 sequences, about an eighth of them singletons. The table lists this clonotype with many counts. Its antigen is unidentified. This receptor was identified in a man between 50 and 59 years old who received an inactivated influenza vaccine. The chain employs TRBV7-9 and TRBJ2-1, with D possibly being TRBD1 (5 bases). The source material was PBMCs from blood, sampled on the day of vaccination. This chain's CDR3 is CASSLIGAEQFF. Here the CDR3 DNA reads TGTGCCAGCAGCTTAATTGGGGCAGAGCAGTTCTTC.